The entry below gives a single T cell receptor (beta chain) sequence along with its context. Its antigen remains unidentified. Germline V lookup: CDR1 MDHEN, CDR2 SYDVKM. Trimming removed 2 bases from V and 10 bases from J, with 24 bases in between. This CDR3 comprises 17 residues. It was with 60 Vbeta and 13 Jbeta primers that the PCR ran. The protocol was immunoSEQ multiplex PCR, while the TCRdb copy is restricted to in-frame clones and leaves out a portion. The sample shows around 88,000 clones, under 80% of them seen only once. The data originate from a study of cytomegalovirus exposure and HLA in healthy donors. Study results and caveats: HLA alleles were associated with 17,000 or so TCR beta sequences in a later analysis at 0.05 false discovery rate. An Asian-associated ancestry cluster reportedly showed fewer N-insertions than the roughly 670-donor mean in a later analysis.

The TCR sequence derives from a male donor in good health and CMV-seronegative. This rearrangement joins TRBV28 to TRBJ2-1, with D tentatively TRBD2 (7 bases). Sequenced: PBMCs. This chain's CDR3 is CASSLGGLSGMEKEQFF. The CDR3 DNA reads as TGTGCCAGCAGTTTAGGGGGCCTAAGCGGGATGGAGAAAGAGCAGTTCTTC.